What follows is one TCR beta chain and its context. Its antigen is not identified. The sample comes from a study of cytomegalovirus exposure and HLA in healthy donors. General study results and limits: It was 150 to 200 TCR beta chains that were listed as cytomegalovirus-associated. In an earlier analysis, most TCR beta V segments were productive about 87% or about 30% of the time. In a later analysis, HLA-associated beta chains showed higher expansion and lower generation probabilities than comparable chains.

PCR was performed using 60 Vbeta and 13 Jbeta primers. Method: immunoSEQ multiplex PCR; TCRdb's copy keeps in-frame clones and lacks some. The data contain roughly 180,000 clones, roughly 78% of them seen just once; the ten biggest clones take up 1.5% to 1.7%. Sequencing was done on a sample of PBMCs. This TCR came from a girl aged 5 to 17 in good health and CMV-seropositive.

CDR3 loop: CASSLVITAGGEQFF. Written as DNA, the CDR3 is TGTGCCAGCAGCTTAGTTATCACGGCGGGGGGTGAGCAGTTCTTC. The rearrangement links TRBV11-2 to TRBJ2-1, with 8 bases lining up with TRBD2. The CDR3 spans 15 residues. Trimming at V came to 1 base and at J to 9 bases, leaving 8 bases not matched to a gene. Per germline, CDR1 SGHAT and CDR2 FQNNGV.